These 18 T cell receptor beta chains share one sample of origin, sequenced in a study of T cell responses to AZD1222 COVID-19 vaccine. This table comes from immunoSEQ multiplex PCR, and its TCRdb copy is limited to in-frame clones, with some not included. The table records around 130,000 clones, more than 80% of them present only once. Material: peripheral blood, obtained 28 days after the second dose of the MenACWY control vaccine. The receptors derive from an adult who received the MenACWY meningococcal vaccine as a control.

The chain is built from TRBV7-9 and TRBJ1-1, with D possibly TRBD1 on 5 matching bases. CDR1 and CDR2 (germline): SEHNR, FQNEAQ (reference sequence). The CDR3 runs 15 residues. V lost 1 base to trimming and J lost 1 base, with 10 bases between them. This CDR3 is CASSLGGSGNTEAFF. As DNA, the CDR3 is TGTGCCAGCAGCTTAGGGGGCTCAGGGAACACTGAAGCTTTCTTT.

This clone was seen a single time. This chain connects TRBV19 to TRBJ1-2; tentatively, D is TRBD1 (6 bases). V lost 5 bases to trimming and J lost 3 bases, with 13 bases between them. This CDR3 is built from 14 residues. CDR1 and CDR2 from the germline V gene are LNHDA and SQIVND (reference sequence). DNA of the CDR3: TGTGCCAGTAGTGCCACAGGGACCTACTATGGCTACACCTTC. Amino acid sequence: CASSATGTYYGYTF.

This sequence joins TRBV28 and TRBJ1-5, with a weak D call TRBD1 (6 bases). Germline CDR1 MDHEN, CDR2 SYDVKM. V lost 4 bases and J 6 bases, leaving 16 bases between the germline ends. This CDR3 contains 15 residues. The CDR3 nucleotides read TGTGCCAGCAGTTGGTTTTCGGGGGCCGGTCAGCCCCAGCATTTT. It is translated as CASSWFSGAGQPQHF.

This clone has a handful of counts. This chain joins TRBV5-1 and TRBJ1-1, with D tentatively TRBD1 (5 bases). Germline lookup yields CDR1 SGHRS and CDR2 YFSETQ. The V end was cut by 0 bases, the J end by 3 bases, with 9 bases between. CDR3 length: 14 amino acids. The chain's CDR3 is CASSLAGPDTEAFF. The CDR3, as DNA: TGCGCCAGCAGCTTGGCGGGGCCGGACACTGAAGCTTTCTTT.

The chain has TRBV19 and TRBJ2-4; D may be TRBD1 or TRBD2 (5 bases each). CDR1 is LNHDA and CDR2 is SQIVND in the germline V gene (reference sequence). This CDR3 has 19 amino acids. The V gene lost 1 base and the J gene lost 0 bases, with 19 bases spanning the gap. The CDR3 reads CASSIGGLVSGRAKNIQYF. The DNA for the CDR3 is TGTGCCAGTAGTATAGGGGGCTTAGTATCGGGACGAGCCAAAAACATTCAGTACTTC.

The chain employs TRBV5-4 and TRBJ2-1; 10 bases line up with TRBD2. Germline V gives CDR1 SGHNT, CDR2 YYREEE (reference sequence). The CDR3 is 15 residues long. V was pared by 4 bases and J by 1 base, with 2 bases of the junction left unmatched. The chain's CDR3 is CASSASGRSYNEQFF. CDR3 DNA: TGTGCCAGCAGCGCTAGCGGGAGATCCTACAATGAGCAGTTCTTC.

This chain uses TRBV28 with TRBJ2-1; D is uncertain. Germline CDR1 MDHEN, CDR2 SYDVKM. This CDR3 is built from 13 residues. V dropped 6 bases and J dropped 1 base, with 7 bases sitting between them. The chain's CDR3 is CASSSGSYNEQFF. CDR3 bases: TGTGCCAGCAGCAGTGGGTCCTACAATGAGCAGTTCTTC.

V usage is TRBV30 and J usage is TRBJ1-3, with D possibly being TRBD1 (5 bases). V shed 4 bases and J shed 0 bases, with 7 bases lying between them. This CDR3 comprises 13 residues. The germline gives CDR1 GTSNPN, CDR2 SVGIG (reference sequence). The CDR3 reads CAWTQGSGNTIYF. The CDR3 DNA reads as TGTGCCTGGACCCAGGGCTCTGGAAACACCATATATTTT.

The chain is built from TRBV6-6 and TRBJ1-5; D remains ambiguous. Trimming left V 0 bases short and J 6 bases short, with 9 bases between. This CDR3 has 14 amino acids. CDR1 is MNHNY and CDR2 is SVGAGI in the germline V gene (reference sequence). In DNA, the CDR3 is TGTGCCAGCAGTTACTCGATAGGTGGTCAGCCCCAGCATTTT. Amino acids: CASSYSIGGQPQHF.

The CDR3 here is CASSLLGQETQYF. Here the CDR3 DNA reads TGTGCCAGCAGTTTGCTCGGACAAGAGACCCAGTACTTC. The chain recombines TRBV27 with TRBJ2-5; no firm D call. CDR3 size: 13 residues. The germline V gene has CDR1 MNHEY and CDR2 SMNVEV (reference sequence). V lost 3 bases and J 2 bases, leaving 7 bases between the germline ends.

The chain combines TRBV2 with TRBJ2-2; the match to TRBD2 covers 9 bases. V was pared by 4 bases and J by 7 bases, with 1 base of the junction left unmatched. The CDR3 loop spans 13 amino acids. Germline V gene lookup returns CDR1 SNHLY and CDR2 FYNNEI. CDR3 protein: CASSGTSVGELFF. Here the CDR3 DNA reads TGTGCCAGCAGTGGGACTAGCGTCGGGGAGCTGTTTTTT.

The chain uses TRBV6-1 and TRBJ1-1; 7 bases fit TRBD1. The V gene's germline CDR1 is MNHNS and CDR2 SASEGT. The CDR3 has 16 amino acids. V lost 0 bases and J lost 5; bases outside the gene matches: 9. The CDR3 loop reads CASSEAVGGTGTEAFF. The DNA of the CDR3 is TGTGCCAGCAGTGAAGCTGTAGGGGGCACCGGGACTGAAGCTTTCTTT.

The genes are TRBV7-2 and TRBJ2-3; no clear D gene. The CDR3 is 14 residues long. Germline CDR1 reads SGHTA; CDR2 reads FQGNSA. The V end was cut by 4 bases, the J end by 3 bases, with 11 bases between. For the CDR3, the DNA is TGTGCCAGCAGCTCGGACGGCCATACAGATACGCAGTATTTT. Its translation is CASSSDGHTDTQYF.

This sequence joins TRBV2 and TRBJ2-1; unclear D gene. The CDR3 length is 15 residues. The V gene lost 5 bases and the J gene lost 2 bases, with 13 bases spanning the gap. Germline CDR1 and CDR2: SNHLY and FYNNEI. CDR3 in DNA: TGTGCCAGCAGTTACGTTGGGCCGACCTACAATGAGCAGTTCTTC. It specifies CASSYVGPTYNEQFF.

In DNA, the CDR3 is TGTGCCAGCAGTATCCACAGGGGATTCACAGATACGCAGTATTTT. Protein: CASSIHRGFTDTQYF. The chain employs TRBV2 and TRBJ2-3; 7 positions agree with TRBD1. The V gene end was trimmed by 5 bases and the J gene end by 2 bases; junction bases not matched to a gene: 7. This CDR3 is built from 15 residues. Germline loops: CDR1 SNHLY, CDR2 FYNNEI. The variable domain in full, with the rest retrieved from reference TRBV2 and TRBJ2-3, is EPEVTQTPSHQVTQMGQEVILRCVPISNHLYFYWYRQILGQKVEFLVSFYNNEISEKSEIFDDQFSVERPDGSNFTLKIRSTKLEDSAMYFCASSIHRGFTDTQYFGPGTRLTVL.

The chain uses TRBV27 and TRBJ2-3, with 10 bases lining up with TRBD2. Per the germline V gene, CDR1 is MNHEY and CDR2 is SMNVEV (reference sequence). V trimming: 7 bases; J trimming: 5 bases; junction bases outside the gene matches: 12. This CDR3 spans 16 amino acids. CDR3 nucleotide sequence: TGTGCCAGCACCCCAGCTAGCGGGAGAATAGGAGATACGCAGTATTTT. As protein: CASTPASGRIGDTQYF.

About this clone: This sample includes further DNA sequences coding for the same CDR3. The CDR3 DNA is TGTGCCCGTGTGACGTCTCGGGTCGCTTTCTTT. This encodes CARVTSRVAFF. V and J are TRBV30 and TRBJ1-1; D ambiguous. V was clipped by 8 bases and J by 11 bases, with 18 bases between them. This CDR3 spans 11 amino acids. Germline lookup yields CDR1 GTSNPN and CDR2 SVGIG (reference sequence).

The V and J genes are TRBV5-6 and TRBJ2-1; 14 nucleotides line up with TRBD2. Losses at the gene ends were 3 bases for V and 6 bases for J; bases not matched to a gene: 8. The CDR3 has 17 amino acids. Germline CDR1 and CDR2: SGHDT and YYEEEE. In nucleotides, the CDR3 is TGTGCCAGCAGCTCGGGACTAGCGGGAGAGTCGGGCAATGAGCAGTTCTTC. This gives the protein CASSSGLAGESGNEQFF.